This TCR beta chain was identified during a study of cytomegalovirus exposure and HLA in healthy donors. General study findings and limits: In a later analysis, compared with equally common non-associated chains, HLA-associated beta chains were more expanded. An observed cluster of highly shared sequence variants was recorded as a likely sequencing artifact. Using the classifier, cytomegalovirus status was reportedly diagnosed with high specificity and sensitivity. Cytomegalovirus association was listed for 164 TCR beta chains.

The CDR3 runs 14 residues. Germline V gives CDR1 SGHVS, CDR2 FQNEAQ. After removal of 8 bases from V and 4 bases from J, the junction contained 6 bases not matched to a gene. Vbeta (60) and Jbeta (13) primers were used in the PCR. Assay: immunoSEQ multiplex PCR; the TCRdb copy retains only in-frame clones and omits some. This sample has tens of thousands of clones, with roughly 80% found just once. Comment on this clone: Its specificity is not known.

The sequencing input was PBMCs. This receptor was taken from a woman aged 45-65 years in good health and CMV-seropositive. The rearrangement links TRBV7-8 to TRBJ1-5, with TRBD1 matching over 9 bases. DNA for the CDR3: TGTGCCAGCCAATCGGGGACAGGGAATCAGCCCCAGCATTTT. Amino acids: CASQSGTGNQPQHF.